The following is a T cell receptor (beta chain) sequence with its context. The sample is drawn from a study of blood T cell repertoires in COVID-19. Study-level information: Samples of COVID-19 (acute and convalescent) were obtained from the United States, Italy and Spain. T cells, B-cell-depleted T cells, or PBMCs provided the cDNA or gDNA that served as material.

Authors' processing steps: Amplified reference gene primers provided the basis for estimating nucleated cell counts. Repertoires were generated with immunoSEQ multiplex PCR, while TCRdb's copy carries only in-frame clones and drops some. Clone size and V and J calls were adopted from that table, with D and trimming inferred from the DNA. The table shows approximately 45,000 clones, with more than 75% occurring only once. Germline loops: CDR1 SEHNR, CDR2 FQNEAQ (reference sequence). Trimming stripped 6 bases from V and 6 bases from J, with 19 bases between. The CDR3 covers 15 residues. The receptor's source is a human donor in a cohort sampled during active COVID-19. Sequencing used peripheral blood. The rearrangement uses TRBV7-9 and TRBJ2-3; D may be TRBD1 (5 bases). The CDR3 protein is CASRPPTVPVDTQYF. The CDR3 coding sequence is TGTGCCAGCAGACCACCGACAGTACCAGTTGATACGCAGTATTTT.